A single sample is the source of the 13 T cell receptor beta chains below, sequenced in a study of blood T cells in healthy people across ages. Primed by a sample-barcoded 5' primer and a J-beta primer mix, a second PCR proceeded for 7 to 11 cycles. A single record per CDR3 protein comes from TCRdb applying MiXCR to the 5' RACE reads. This sample yields about 1.6 million distinct CDR3 sequences, of which roughly 32% are seen a single time; 11% belongs to the top ten. The sample comprised blood. Source of these receptors: a woman in her twenties or thirties in good health.

Ten or more counts support this clonotype. The V gene is TRBV6-1, the J gene TRBJ2-1; D may be TRBD2 (6 bases). The V gene lost 5 bases and the J gene lost 5 bases, with 13 bases spanning the gap. The CDR3 is 14 amino acids. The germline V gene encodes CDR1 MNHNS and CDR2 SASEGT. The CDR3 sequence: CASSPAPGDNEQFF. In nucleotides, the CDR3 is TGTGCCAGCAGTCCCGCACCGGGGGACAATGAGCAGTTCTTC.

The gene calls are TRBV11-2 and TRBJ2-1; the match to TRBD1 covers 7 bases. Trimming at V came to 2 bases and at J to 13 bases, leaving 14 bases not matched to a gene. Germline values: CDR1 SGHAT, CDR2 FQNNGV. The CDR3 extends over 15 amino acids. The CDR3 spells CASSLTMTGTEGQFF. CDR3 in DNA: TGTGCCAGCAGCTTAACCATGACCGGGACAGAAGGCCAGTTCTTC.

The genes are TRBV6-5 and TRBJ1-5; 10 bases align to TRBD1. Germline V gives CDR1 MNHEY, CDR2 SVGAGI. The CDR3 has 15 amino acids. After removal of 6 bases from V and 5 bases from J, the junction contained 7 bases not matched to a gene. The CDR3 sequence: CASSAGTGDDQPQHF. The CDR3 coding sequence is TGTGCCAGCAGCGCCGGGACAGGGGACGATCAGCCCCAGCATTTT.

A single count supports this clonotype. V usage is TRBV6-1 and J usage is TRBJ1-2; TRBD1 matches 7 bases. Germline CDR1 and CDR2: MNHNS and SASEGT. This CDR3 is 14 amino acids long. The J segment lost 0 bases and the V segment lost 6 bases, leaving 4 bases of the junction unmatched. The CDR3 sequence: CASRTGTANYGYTF. In DNA, the CDR3 is TGTGCCAGCAGGACCGGGACAGCTAACTATGGCTACACCTTC.

A few counts support this clonotype. The chain has TRBV12-3 or TRBV12-4 and TRBJ1-2; D uncertain. The V end was cut by 7 bases, the J end by 8 bases, with 17 bases between. The CDR3 runs 13 residues. This CDR3 is CASTNLVVGGYTF. For the CDR3, the DNA is TGTGCCAGCACCAACCTGGTAGTGGGAGGCTACACCTTC.

The chain links TRBV18 to TRBJ2-6; D is unresolved. The CDR3 extends over 15 amino acids. Per germline, CDR1 KGHSH and CDR2 LQKENI. The V and J ends lost 4 bases and 8 bases respectively, with 15 bases between them. CDR3 loop: CASSLSKLVTNVLTF. In nucleotides, the CDR3 is TGTGCCAGCTCACTCAGTAAACTGGTAACCAACGTCCTGACTTTC.

Here the CDR3 reads CSAPAQTTDSYNEQFF. Written as DNA, the CDR3 is TGCAGTGCTCCCGCCCAGACTACAGACTCCTACAATGAGCAGTTCTTC. V is TRBV20-1 and J is TRBJ2-1; D might be TRBD2 (5 bases). Germline V gives CDR1 DFQATT, CDR2 SNEGSKA (reference sequence). The CDR3 contains 16 residues. Trimming shortened V by 5 bases and J by 0 bases, and 17 bases separated the two germline ends.

This clonotype has a count of ten or more. This sequence joins TRBV20-1 and TRBJ2-7; D tentatively fits TRBD1 or TRBD2 (5 bases each). Germline V CDR1 and CDR2: DFQATT, SNEGSKA (reference sequence). V lost 3 bases to trimming and J lost 3 bases, with 9 bases between them. The CDR3 has 12 amino acids. CDR3 protein: CSASLRGYEQYF. CDR3 nucleotide sequence: TGCAGTGCTAGTCTGAGGGGCTACGAGCAGTACTTC.

This clonotype was seen only a few times. The CDR3 bases are TGTGCCAGCAGCTTACCTAGTCCGCCTGCAGATACGCAGTATTTT. Its translation is CASSLPSPPADTQYF. The chain is built from TRBV7-8 and TRBJ2-3; D is unresolved. With 2 bases removed from V and 4 bases from J, the gap between germline ends came to 13 bases. CDR3 length equals 15 residues. The germline CDR1 and CDR2 sequences are SGHVS and FQNEAQ. Filled out from reference TRBV7-8 and TRBJ2-3, the complete variable domain reads GAGVSQSPRYKVAKRGQDVALRCDPISGHVSLFWYQQALGQGPEFLTYFQNEAQLDKSGLPSDRFFAERPEGSVSTLKIQRTQQEDSAVYLCASSLPSPPADTQYFGPGTRLTVL.

The chain has TRBV2 and TRBJ2-7, with 11 bases fitting TRBD2. Germline V gene sequence: CDR1 SNHLY, CDR2 FYNNEI. CDR3 length: 15 residues. The J segment lost 0 bases and the V segment lost 7 bases, leaving 5 bases of the junction unmatched. The CDR3 DNA follows: TGTGCCAGCAATATAGCGGGAGGGACCTCCTACGAGCAGTACTTC. Amino acid sequence: CASNIAGGTSYEQYF.

The gene calls are TRBV30 and TRBJ1-4; 8 bases map to TRBD1. Germline-derived CDR1 and CDR2 are GTSNPN and SVGIG (reference sequence). J lost 12 bases, V lost 1 base, and 1 base had no gene match. The CDR3 spans 11 residues. CDR3 in amino acids: CAWSGTGQLFF. In nucleotides, the CDR3 is TGTGCCTGGAGTGGGACAGGGCAACTGTTTTTT.

This clonotype was detected a few times. The rearrangement links TRBV6-1 to TRBJ2-1; D possibly matches TRBD1 or TRBD2 (6 bases each). Between the trimmed V and J ends, which lost 1 base and 4 bases, there was a span of 17 bases. There are 17 residues in the CDR3. The germline gives CDR1 MNHNS, CDR2 SASEGT. The CDR3 nucleotides are TGTGCCAGCAGTGAAGGAAGGGGGAGCGGGCTGTACAATGAGCAGTTCTTC. As protein: CASSEGRGSGLYNEQFF.

CDR3 protein: CSAIAGSSYEQYF. The CDR3 nucleotides read TGCAGTGCTATAGCGGGTAGCTCCTACGAGCAGTACTTC. The gene calls are TRBV20-1 and TRBJ2-7; 7 positions agree with TRBD2. Germline V gene sequence: CDR1 DFQATT, CDR2 SNEGSKA (reference sequence). The CDR3 spans 13 residues. With V trimmed by 4 bases and J by 0 bases, 3 bases remained unmatched.